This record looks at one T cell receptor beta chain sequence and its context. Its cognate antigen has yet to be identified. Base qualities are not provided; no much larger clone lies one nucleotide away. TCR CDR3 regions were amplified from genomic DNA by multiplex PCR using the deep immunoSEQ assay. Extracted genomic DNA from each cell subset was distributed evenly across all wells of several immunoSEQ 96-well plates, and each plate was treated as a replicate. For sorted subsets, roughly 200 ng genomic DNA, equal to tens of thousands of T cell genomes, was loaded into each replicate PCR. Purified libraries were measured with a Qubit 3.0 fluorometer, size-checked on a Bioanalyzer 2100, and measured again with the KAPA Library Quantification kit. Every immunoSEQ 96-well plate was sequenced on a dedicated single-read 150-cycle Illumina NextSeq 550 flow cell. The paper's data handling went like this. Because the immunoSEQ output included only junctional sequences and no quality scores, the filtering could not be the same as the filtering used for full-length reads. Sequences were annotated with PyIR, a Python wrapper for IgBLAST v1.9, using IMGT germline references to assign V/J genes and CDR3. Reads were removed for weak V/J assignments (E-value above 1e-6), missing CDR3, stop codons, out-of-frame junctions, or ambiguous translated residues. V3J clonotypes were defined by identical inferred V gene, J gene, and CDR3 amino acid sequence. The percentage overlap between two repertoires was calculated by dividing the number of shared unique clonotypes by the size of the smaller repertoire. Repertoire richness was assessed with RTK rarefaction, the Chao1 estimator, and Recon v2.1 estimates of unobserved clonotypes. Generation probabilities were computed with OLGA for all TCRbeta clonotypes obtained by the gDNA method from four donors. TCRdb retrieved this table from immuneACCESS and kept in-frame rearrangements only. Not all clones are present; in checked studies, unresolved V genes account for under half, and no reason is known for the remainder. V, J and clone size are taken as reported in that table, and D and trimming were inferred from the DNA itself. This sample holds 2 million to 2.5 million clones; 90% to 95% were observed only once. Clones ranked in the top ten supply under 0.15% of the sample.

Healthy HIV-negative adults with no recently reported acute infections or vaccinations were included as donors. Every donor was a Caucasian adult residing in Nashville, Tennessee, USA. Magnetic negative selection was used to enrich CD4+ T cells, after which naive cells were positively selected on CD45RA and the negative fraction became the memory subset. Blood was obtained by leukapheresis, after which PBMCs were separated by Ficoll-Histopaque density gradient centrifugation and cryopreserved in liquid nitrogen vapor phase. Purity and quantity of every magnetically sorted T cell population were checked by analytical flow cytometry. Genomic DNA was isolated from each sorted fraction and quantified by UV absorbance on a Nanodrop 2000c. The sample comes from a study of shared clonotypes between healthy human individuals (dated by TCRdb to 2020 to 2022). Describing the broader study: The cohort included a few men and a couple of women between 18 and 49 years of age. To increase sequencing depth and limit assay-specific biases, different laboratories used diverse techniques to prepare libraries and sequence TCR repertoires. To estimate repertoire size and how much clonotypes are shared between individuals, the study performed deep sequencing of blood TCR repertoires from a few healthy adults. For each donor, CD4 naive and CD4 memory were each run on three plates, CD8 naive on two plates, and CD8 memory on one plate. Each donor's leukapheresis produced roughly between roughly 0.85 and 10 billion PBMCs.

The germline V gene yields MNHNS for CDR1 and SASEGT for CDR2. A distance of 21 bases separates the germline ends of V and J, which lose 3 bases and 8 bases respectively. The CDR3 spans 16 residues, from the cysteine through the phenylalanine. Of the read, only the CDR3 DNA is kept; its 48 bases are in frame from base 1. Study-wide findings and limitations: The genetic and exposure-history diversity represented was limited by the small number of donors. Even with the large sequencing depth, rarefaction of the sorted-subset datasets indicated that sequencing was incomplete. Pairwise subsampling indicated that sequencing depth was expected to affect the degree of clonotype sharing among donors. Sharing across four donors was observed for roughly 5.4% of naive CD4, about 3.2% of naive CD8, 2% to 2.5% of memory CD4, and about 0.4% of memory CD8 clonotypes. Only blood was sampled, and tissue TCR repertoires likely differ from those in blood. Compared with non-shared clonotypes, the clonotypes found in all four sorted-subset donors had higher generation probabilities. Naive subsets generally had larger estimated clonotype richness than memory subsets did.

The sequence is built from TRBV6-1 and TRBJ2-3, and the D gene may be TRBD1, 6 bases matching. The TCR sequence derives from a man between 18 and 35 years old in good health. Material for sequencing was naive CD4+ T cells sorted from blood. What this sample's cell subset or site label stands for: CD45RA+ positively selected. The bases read TGTGCCAGCAGTGACCAGAGGACAGTCTCTCCTACTACGCAGTATTTT. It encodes CASSDQRTVSPTTQYF.